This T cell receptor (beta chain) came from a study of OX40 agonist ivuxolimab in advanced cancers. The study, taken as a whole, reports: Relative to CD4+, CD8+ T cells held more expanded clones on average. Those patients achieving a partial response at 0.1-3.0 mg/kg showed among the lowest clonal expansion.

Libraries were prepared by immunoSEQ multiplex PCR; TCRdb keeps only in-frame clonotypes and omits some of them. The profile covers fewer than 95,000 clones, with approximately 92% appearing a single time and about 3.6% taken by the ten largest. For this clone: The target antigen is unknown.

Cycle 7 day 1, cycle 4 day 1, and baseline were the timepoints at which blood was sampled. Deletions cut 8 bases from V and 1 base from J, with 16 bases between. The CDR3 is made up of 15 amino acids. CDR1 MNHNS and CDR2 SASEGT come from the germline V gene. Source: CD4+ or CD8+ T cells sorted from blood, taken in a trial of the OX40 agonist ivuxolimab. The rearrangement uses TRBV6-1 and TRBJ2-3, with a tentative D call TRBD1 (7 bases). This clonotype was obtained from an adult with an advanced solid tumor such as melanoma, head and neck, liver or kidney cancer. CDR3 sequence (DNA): TGTGCCAGCTACTCCGCCAGGGGGGGCACAGATACGCAGTATTTT. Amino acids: CASYSARGGTDTQYF.